A selection of T cell receptor beta chains follows, all from one sample in a study of response to subunit inactivated influenza vaccine. TCRdb reprocessed the RT-PCR reads with MiXCR, giving one entry per CDR3 protein. The repertoire holds 490,000 or so distinct CDR3 sequences, with approximately 7.1% as singletons. Sequences were derived from PBMCs from blood, sampled less than 30 months after vaccination. The receptors originated from a man in his fifties or sixties who received an inactivated influenza vaccine. CDR3s include the opening cysteine and the closing phenylalanine or tryptophan. The D gene is left open where the match is weak. Rows may omit the clone size; those that give it use once, few, many or a size class.

v_call	j_call	clone_size	d_call	cdr3_aa	cdr3_nt
TRBV27	TRBJ1-4	few	.	CASSLSGRPNEKLFF	TGTGCCAGCAGTCTTTCCGGGCGGCCTAATGAAAAACTGTTTTTT
TRBV7-2	TRBJ2-1	.	TRBD1	CANISRDRGDEQFF	TGTGCCAACATTTCCCGGGACAGGGGCGATGAGCAGTTCTTC
TRBV6-1	TRBJ1-1	few	.	CASSESGLYTEAFF	TGTGCCAGCAGTGAAAGCGGGCTGTACACTGAAGCTTTCTTT
TRBV5-1	TRBJ1-6	.	.	CASSFRPASPLHF	TGCGCCAGCAGCTTCAGGCCAGCTTCACCCCTCCACTTT
TRBV5-1	TRBJ2-1	few	.	CASSFGPNGGRYNEQFF	TGCGCCAGCAGCTTCGGTCCAAACGGCGGGCGCTACAATGAGCAGTTCTTC
TRBV7-6	TRBJ2-2	many	TRBD2	CASSFGLAGVAGELFF	TGTGCCAGCAGCTTTGGCCTAGCGGGAGTAGCCGGGGAGCTGTTTTTT
TRBV5-8	TRBJ2-3	few	.	CASSLTADTDTQYF	TGTGCCAGCAGCTTGACAGCCGACACAGATACGCAGTATTTT
TRBV5-1	TRBJ2-2	.	TRBD2	CASSPAGTKTGELFF	TGCGCCAGCAGCCCGGCCGGGACTAAAACCGGGGAGCTGTTTTTT
TRBV20-1	TRBJ2-3	.	TRBD1	CSAHIRGLGTDTQYF	TGCAGTGCGCACATCAGGGGGCTGGGCACAGATACGCAGTATTTT
TRBV5-1	TRBJ2-1	.	TRBD1	CASSSRQGSWVYNEQFF	TGCGCCAGCAGCTCGAGACAGGGTTCGTGGGTCTACAATGAGCAGTTCTTC
TRBV24-1	TRBJ2-3	few	.	CATSPSGQTLTDTQYF	TGTGCCACCAGTCCTTCCGGACAGACTCTCACAGATACGCAGTATTTT
TRBV9	TRBJ2-3	many	.	CASSRSPSNTDTQYF	TGTGCCAGCAGCAGGTCACCCTCCAACACAGATACGCAGTATTTT
TRBV20-1	TRBJ2-7	many	.	CSAVGDRPYEQYF	TGCAGTGCTGTAGGCGACCGACCCTACGAGCAGTACTTC
TRBV20-1	TRBJ1-1	.	.	CSAVRGQWGTEAFF	TGCAGTGCCGTACGGGGTCAGTGGGGCACTGAAGCTTTCTTT
TRBV11-2	TRBJ2-3	.	TRBD2	CASSLETSGNTQYF	TGTGCCAGCAGCTTAGAGACTAGCGGAAATACGCAGTATTTT
TRBV5-4	TRBJ2-3	few	TRBD2	CASSPRTSGRADTQYF	TGTGCCAGCAGCCCTAGGACTAGCGGGAGAGCAGATACGCAGTATTTT